The clone carrying this T cell receptor (beta chain) was seen a few times. Germline V gene lookup returns CDR1 SGHRS and CDR2 YFSETQ. V lost 4 bases and J 6 bases, leaving 14 bases between the germline ends. CDR3 length: 15 residues. The protocol was immunoSEQ multiplex PCR, while the TCRdb copy is restricted to in-frame clones and leaves out a portion. The sample holds about 27,000 clones, roughly four fifths seen once. This sample is drawn from a study of blood T cell repertoires in COVID-19. For the study at large: Acute and convalescent COVID-19 specimens originated in the United States, Italy and Spain. PBMCs, B-cell-depleted T cells, or T cells were the source of the cDNA or gDNA that made up the material.

This sequence was found in a man aged 70-80 years with active COVID-19. This chain links TRBV5-1 with TRBJ1-6; D is possibly TRBD1 (5 bases). Material for sequencing was peripheral blood. CDR3 sequence (DNA): TGCGCCAGCAGCCCCCAGGGAAGTGGTAATTCACCCCTCCACTTT. It translates to CASSPQGSGNSPLHF.